Listed below are T cell receptor beta chains from one sample, sequenced in a study of shared clonotypes between healthy human individuals. This table comes from immunoSEQ multiplex PCR, and its TCRdb copy is limited to in-frame clones, with some not included. This table has about 490,000 clones, 70% to 80% appearing once. Material: PBMCs. These TCRs come from a woman aged 35 to 49 in good health. Some clones in this sample may be carry-over from other donors' samples. CDR3s include the opening cysteine and the closing phenylalanine or tryptophan. The D gene is left open where the match is weak. Clone size is shown for a subset of rows, as once, few, many or a class of expanded clone.

len,d_gene,abundance,v_gene,j_gene,CDR3nt,CDR3aa
14,.,.,TRBV10-3,TRBJ1-2,TGTGCCATCAGTGAGTCTAGGGACACCAAGGGCTACACCTTC,CAISESRDTKGYTF
14,.,.,TRBV5-5,TRBJ2-7,TGTGCCAGCAGCTTGGGGATGGGATCCTACGAGCAGTACTTC,CASSLGMGSYEQYF
15,.,.,TRBV11-2,TRBJ2-3,TGTGCCAGCAGCTACAACCCGGACCGAACAGATACGCAGTATTTT,CASSYNPDRTDTQYF
13,.,.,TRBV4-3,TRBJ2-7,TGCGCCAGCAGCCAAGTTCCTAGGGACGAGCAGTACTTC,CASSQVPRDEQYF
15,TRBD1,.,TRBV4-1,TRBJ2-3,TGCGCCAGCAGCCAAGGACAGGGGGACACAGATACGCAGTATTTT,CASSQGQGDTDTQYF
15,.,.,TRBV28,TRBJ1-5,TGTGCCAGCAGTTTATTCGTTGGTTCCAATCAGCCCCAGCATTTT,CASSLFVGSNQPQHF
14,.,.,TRBV11-2,TRBJ2-7,TGTGCCAGCAGCCCGGGGGCCAGGATCTACGAGCAGTACTTC,CASSPGARIYEQYF
17,.,many,TRBV4-1,TRBJ2-1,TGCGCCAGCAGCCAGTCTTACCCTAGCTATAGCTACAATGAGCAGTTCTTC,CASSQSYPSYSYNEQFF
15,TRBD2,.,TRBV27,TRBJ2-1,TGTGCCAGCAGTCCTGGGGCTAGCGGGATGGATGAGCAGTTCTTC,CASSPGASGMDEQFF
13,.,.,TRBV27,TRBJ2-3,TGTGCCAGCAGTTCCCACCCGCTAGATACGCAGTATTTT,CASSSHPLDTQYF
15,.,.,TRBV27,TRBJ2-7,TGTGCCAGCAGCATTGGCGGCTCGGGATCCTACGAGCAGTACTTC,CASSIGGSGSYEQYF
12,.,.,TRBV14,TRBJ1-2,TGTGCCAGCAGCCAACAAGGGATTGGCTACACCTTC,CASSQQGIGYTF
12,.,once,TRBV6-6,TRBJ1-5,TGTGCCAGCAGTTACTCCGATCAGCCCCAGCATTTT,CASSYSDQPQHF
16,.,.,TRBV2,TRBJ2-1,TGTGCCAACAGACACAGGGTTAGAAGCTCCTACAATGAGCAGTTCTTC,CANRHRVRSSYNEQFF
16,.,.,TRBV5-6,TRBJ1-1,TGTGCCAGCAGCTTGGTTGGCAGGGCGCGGGGAACTGAAGCTTTCTTT,CASSLVGRARGTEAFF
16,TRBD2,.,TRBV7-3,TRBJ2-2,TGTGCCAGCAGCCGGCTAGCGGGAGACGTCACCGGGGAGCTGTTTTTT,CASSRLAGDVTGELFF
14,.,.,TRBV28,TRBJ1-1,TGTGCCAGCAGTCTCAGGGGTATGAACACTGAAGCTTTCTTT,CASSLRGMNTEAFF
15,TRBD1,.,TRBV18,TRBJ1-3,TGTGCCAGCTCACCAGGACAGGGCGGTGGAAACACCATATATTTT,CASSPGQGGGNTIYF
15,.,.,TRBV18,TRBJ2-3,TGTGCCAGCTCCGCCGGTATTACTGGCACAGATACGCAGTATTTT,CASSAGITGTDTQYF
14,TRBD2,.,TRBV5-6,TRBJ2-3,TGTGCCAGCAGCTTGGGGGGAGGGATTGATACGCAGTATTTT,CASSLGGGIDTQYF
14,TRBD1,.,TRBV19,TRBJ2-2,TGTGCCAGTAGTCCGACACAGGGGGCCGGGGAGCTGTTTTTT,CASSPTQGAGELFF
18,TRBD2,.,TRBV7-7,TRBJ2-3,TGTGCCAGCAGCTTAGGGGCCCAGGGACTAGCGGGAGGCGATACGCAGTATTTT,CASSLGAQGLAGGDTQYF
13,.,.,TRBV7-2,TRBJ1-5,TGTGCCAGCAGCTTGATTAGCAATCAGCCCCAGCATTTT,CASSLISNQPQHF
15,TRBD2,.,TRBV5-1,TRBJ2-2,TGCGCCAGCAGCATCCTACTAGCGACCACCGGGGAGCTGTTTTTT,CASSILLATTGELFF
12,TRBD1,.,TRBV4-2,TRBJ1-2,TGTGCCAGCAGCGTCGGACAGGCTAGCTACACCTTC,CASSVGQASYTF
18,TRBD2,.,TRBV5-1,TRBJ2-3,TGCGCCAGCAGCTTGGTTCTAGCGGGAGGATCTAGCACAGATACGCAGTATTTT,CASSLVLAGGSSTDTQYF
15,TRBD1,.,TRBV4-3,TRBJ2-2,TGCGCCAGCAGCCAAGGGACAGGGGTAGTCGGGGAGCTGTTTTTT,CASSQGTGVVGELFF
13,.,.,TRBV28,TRBJ2-2,TGTGCCAGCAGCAGTGGAGGGGCCGGGGAGCTGTTTTTT,CASSSGGAGELFF
15,TRBD2,.,TRBV7-2,TRBJ2-2,TGTGCCAGCAGCCACGGCGGGGGGAGGACCGGGGAGCTGTTTTTT,CASSHGGGRTGELFF
12,.,.,TRBV28,TRBJ2-3,TGTGCCAGCAGCCAAAACACGGATACGCAGTATTTT,CASSQNTDTQYF
14,.,.,TRBV2,TRBJ2-7,TGTGCCAGCGGGGGGCTAGCGCTAGGGTACGAGCAGTACTTC,CASGGLALGYEQYF